The clone carrying this T cell receptor beta chain occurred many times. Its antigen is as yet unknown. The sample belongs to a study of blood T cells in healthy people across ages. Study outcomes and limitations: From one million sequenced T cells, diversity estimates were lower bounds. In long-lived donors, naive CD4+ cell counts and diversity exceeded those of aged donors.

A J-beta primer mix and a sample-barcoded 5' primer were used in a second PCR of about 7 to 12 cycles. Using its own MiXCR run on the 5' RACE reads, TCRdb lists one record per CDR3 protein. The table shows more than 1,400,000 distinct CDR3 sequences, with approximately 42% occurring only once. Every donor contributed ten milliliters of peripheral blood by blood draw. CDR3 length: 13 amino acids. V was cut by 6 bases and J by 4 bases, with 12 bases left in between. Germline loops: CDR1 MNHNY, CDR2 SVGAGI (reference sequence). Material: blood. The chain couples TRBV6-6 to TRBJ1-2, with a weak D call TRBD1 (6 bases). This clonotype was obtained from a woman between 18 and 30 years old in good health. For the CDR3, the DNA is TGTGCCAGCAGCCAGGACAGCGTCTATGGCTACACCTTC. Amino acids: CASSQDSVYGYTF.